These 23 T cell receptor beta chains were all obtained from the same sample, sequenced in a study of blood T cell repertoires in COVID-19. TCRdb's copy holds only in-frame clones and misses some; the assay was immunoSEQ multiplex PCR. There are roughly 97,000 clones in the sample; approximately 88% occur only once, and around 5.5% lies in the top ten. The material sequenced was peripheral blood. These TCRs come from a human donor in a cohort sampled during active COVID-19.

The V and J genes are TRBV5-6 and TRBJ1-5, with D tentatively TRBD1 (6 bases). This CDR3 spans 16 amino acids. CDR1 and CDR2 (germline): SGHDT, YYEEEE. V shed 4 bases and J shed 2 bases, with 16 bases lying between them. The CDR3 sequence: CASSQLRGARNQPQHF. The CDR3 bases are TGTGCCAGCAGCCAACTTCGGGGGGCACGCAATCAGCCCCAGCATTTT.

The gene calls are TRBV28 and TRBJ2-3; D unresolved. Germline CDR1 and CDR2: MDHEN and SYDVKM. There are 14 residues in the CDR3. Trimming stripped 1 base from V and 6 bases from J, with 11 bases between. CDR3: CASSLLRLLDTQYF. The CDR3 DNA reads TGTGCCAGCAGTTTATTGAGACTCCTCGATACGCAGTATTTT.

This chain joins TRBV27 and TRBJ1-4, with 7 nucleotides matching TRBD1. The CDR3 sequence is 14 residues long. The V segment lost 5 bases and the J segment 13 bases; nucleotides outside the gene matches: 13. The germline V gene encodes CDR1 MNHEY and CDR2 SMNVEV (reference sequence). Here the CDR3 reads CASSPYDLDRRLFF. The CDR3 DNA reads as TGTGCCAGCAGTCCGTATGACCTGGACAGGCGACTGTTTTTT.

This clone was seen a handful of times. The rearrangement joins TRBV18 to TRBJ2-1, with 9 bases fitting TRBD1. Losses at the gene ends were 3 bases for V and 5 bases for J; bases not matched to a gene: 17. CDR1 and CDR2 from the germline V gene are KGHSH and LQKENI. The CDR3 totals 19 residues. CDR3 sequence (DNA): TGTGCCAGCTCACCTAGAGCGCTGTCGGGGACAGGGTTTGACAATGAGCAGTTCTTC. Its protein product is CASSPRALSGTGFDNEQFF. The variable domain in full, with the rest retrieved from reference TRBV18 and TRBJ2-1, is NAGVMQNPRHLVRRRGQEARLRCSPMKGHSHVYWYRQLPEEGLKFMVYLQKENIIDESGMPKERFSAEFPKEGPSILRIQQVVRGDSAAYFCASSPRALSGTGFDNEQFFGPGTRLTVL.

The gene calls are TRBV5-1 and TRBJ1-2; tentatively, D is TRBD1 (5 bases). CDR1 is SGHRS and CDR2 is YFSETQ in the germline V gene. The CDR3 is 14 residues long. With 2 bases removed from V and 8 bases from J, the gap between germline ends came to 16 bases. The CDR3 is CASSFGVRAEGYTF. The DNA for the CDR3 is TGCGCCAGCAGCTTCGGAGTCAGGGCGGAAGGCTACACCTTC.

The chain recombines TRBV9 with TRBJ1-5; 12 bases fit TRBD1. The CDR3 covers 15 residues. V lost 0 bases, J lost 7 bases, and 2 bases stayed unmatched. Germline CDR1 is SGDLS and CDR2 is YYNGEE. The CDR3 DNA reads TGTGCCAGCAGCGTAGAAGGGACAGGGGGCCAGCCCCAGCATTTT. It encodes CASSVEGTGGQPQHF.

The V gene is TRBV2, the J gene TRBJ1-4; weak D call: TRBD1 (5 bases). There are 14 residues in the CDR3. The germline V and J ends were trimmed by 7 bases and 0 bases, with 9 bases remaining between them. From germline, CDR1 is SNHLY and CDR2 FYNNEI. DNA of the CDR3: TGTGCCAGCAAGTGGACAACAACTAATGAAAAACTGTTTTTT. Its protein product is CASKWTTTNEKLFF.

This sequence joins TRBV28 and TRBJ1-2, with D hard to call. The germline V and J ends were trimmed by 2 bases and 4 bases, with 17 bases remaining between them. This CDR3 has 16 residues. CDR1 is MDHEN, CDR2 SYDVKM, per germline. The CDR3 nucleotides read TGTGCCAGCAGTTTAGGTCGCGCGGGCGGAGTCTATGGCTACACCTTC. Protein sequence: CASSLGRAGGVYGYTF.

V and J are TRBV12-5 and TRBJ1-2; weak D call: TRBD1 (5 bases). In germline, CDR1 is LGHNT, CDR2 FRNRAP. There are 13 residues in the CDR3. The ends were cut back, 2 bases at V and 8 bases at J, with 12 bases in the middle. CDR3 coding DNA: TGTGCTAGTGGTTTGACACAGGTGCAAGGCTACACCTTC. Residues: CASGLTQVQGYTF. Drawing the rest from reference TRBV12-5 and TRBJ1-2, the complete variable domain is DARVTQTPRHKVTEMGQEVTMRCQPILGHNTVFWYRQTMMQGLELLAYFRNRAPLDDSGMPKDRFSAEMPDATLATLKIQPSEPRDSAVYFCASGLTQVQGYTFGSGTRLTVV.

The chain employs TRBV28 and TRBJ2-3; 8 positions match TRBD2. The trim removed 2 bases at V and 1 base at J, leaving 2 bases unmatched. Per germline, CDR1 MDHEN and CDR2 SYDVKM. This CDR3 contains 15 residues. In DNA form, the CDR3 reads TGTGCCAGCAGTTTACCGGGAGGGGGCACAGATACGCAGTATTTT. Translating gives CASSLPGGGTDTQYF.

The rearrangement joins TRBV5-1 to TRBJ2-7, with 7 bases lining up with TRBD2. V lost 1 base and J lost 5; bases outside the gene matches: 6. The CDR3 runs to 14 residues. From germline, CDR1 is SGHRS and CDR2 YFSETQ. CDR3 DNA: TGCGCCAGCAGCTTGTGGGAGGGCCCCCACGAGCAGTACTTC. It yields the protein CASSLWEGPHEQYF.

This clone turned up a few times. The junction and the germline gene differ at one end; a read error may be behind it. The chain combines TRBV5-4 with TRBJ2-7, with 10 nucleotides matching TRBD1. Germline V gene lookup returns CDR1 SGHNT and CDR2 YYREEE (reference sequence). This CDR3 has 15 residues. Written as DNA, the CDR3 is TGTGCCAGCAGCCAAGACAGGGGGCTTTCCTCCGAGCAGTACTTC. Translation: CASSQDRGLSSEQYF.

The J gene is TRBJ1-6, the V gene TRBV14, with D perhaps TRBD1 (6 bases). With 0 bases removed from V and 6 bases from J, the gap between germline ends came to 15 bases. The CDR3 has 17 residues. From germline, CDR1 is SGHDN and CDR2 FVKESK. CDR3 protein: CASSQDGGALGNSPLHF. The CDR3, as DNA: TGTGCCAGCAGCCAAGATGGGGGGGCTCTAGGTAATTCACCCCTCCACTTT. Combining the CDR3 with reference TRBV14 and TRBJ1-6 gives the whole variable domain EAGVTQFPSHSVIEKGQTVTLRCDPISGHDNLYWYRRVMGKEIKFLLHFVKESKQDESGMPNNRFLAERTGGTYSTLKVQPAELEDSGVYFCASSQDGGALGNSPLHFGNGTRLTVT.

The genes are TRBV4-2 and TRBJ2-1; 7 bases line up with TRBD2. J gave up 2 bases and V 0 bases, and 10 bases lay outside the gene matches. There are 18 residues in the CDR3. Germline CDR1 and CDR2: LGHNA and YNFKEQ. This CDR3 reads CASSQEARGRFPYNEQFF. CDR3 DNA: TGTGCCAGCAGCCAAGAGGCTCGCGGGAGATTTCCCTACAATGAGCAGTTCTTC.

J is TRBJ2-5 and V is TRBV6-6; 13 nucleotides align to TRBD2. The J segment lost 3 bases and the V segment lost 2 bases, leaving 3 bases of the junction unmatched. The CDR3 loop spans 16 amino acids. The germline gives CDR1 MNHNY, CDR2 SVGAGI (reference sequence). CDR3 coding DNA: TGTGCCAGCAGTTACCTCGGACTAGCGGGGGAAGAGACCCAGTACTTC. It codes for CASSYLGLAGEETQYF.

The chain uses TRBV2 and TRBJ2-7, with D tentatively TRBD1 (6 bases). This CDR3 is built from 12 residues. The germline gives CDR1 SNHLY, CDR2 FYNNEI. Trimming cost V 7 bases and J 4 bases, with 11 bases left between them. CDR3 in amino acids: CASKRTAYEQYF. The DNA for the CDR3 is TGTGCCAGCAAGCGGACAGCGTACGAGCAGTACTTC.

The genes are TRBV10-3 and TRBJ2-2, with 8 nucleotides matching TRBD2. V dropped 10 bases and J dropped 5; count of bases not matched to a gene: 12. In germline, CDR1 is ENHRY, CDR2 SYGVKD. The CDR3 loop spans 15 amino acids. The CDR3 DNA reads TGTGCCACCCCCGTGGCGGGGGGCGGGACCGGGGAGCTGTTTTTT. Amino acid sequence: CATPVAGGGTGELFF.

The chain links TRBV6-5 to TRBJ1-1; the D gene is possibly TRBD1 (5 bases). The V and J ends lost 6 bases and 1 base respectively, with 12 bases between them. This CDR3 spans 14 amino acids. Germline loops: CDR1 MNHEY, CDR2 SVGAGI. In nucleotides, the CDR3 is TGTGCCAGCAGATATCTGACAGAGAACACTGAAGCTTTCTTT. Its translation: CASRYLTENTEAFF.

This sequence joins TRBV27 and TRBJ2-7, with D unresolved. In germline, CDR1 is MNHEY, CDR2 SMNVEV (reference sequence). Trimming removed 7 bases at V and 4 bases at J, with 8 bases between. The CDR3 runs to 11 residues. CDR3 DNA: TGTGCCAGCACCCAGATTTACGAGCAGTACTTC. It yields the protein CASTQIYEQYF.

The J gene is TRBJ2-5, the V gene TRBV5-4; TRBD2 aligns across 10 bases. CDR1 and CDR2 from the germline V gene are SGHNT and YYREEE (reference sequence). V lost 0 bases, J lost 2 bases, and 13 bases stayed unmatched. This CDR3 contains 19 residues. The chain's CDR3 is CASSLAAKRLAGVQETQYF. DNA of the CDR3: TGTGCCAGCAGCTTGGCGGCCAAGCGGCTAGCGGGGGTGCAAGAGACCCAGTACTTC.

CDR3 DNA sequence: TGTGCCAGCAACCTACAGGGGAACACTGAAGCTTTCTTT. Translating gives CASNLQGNTEAFF. V gene TRBV12-3 or TRBV12-4 combines with J gene TRBJ1-1, with D tentatively TRBD1 (6 bases). This CDR3 contains 13 residues. The ends were cut back, 7 bases at V and 1 base at J, with 10 bases in the middle.

This chain joins TRBV3-1 (or the pseudogene TRBV3-2) and TRBJ1-5, with 7 bases lining up with TRBD1. The J segment lost 5 bases and the V segment lost 3 bases, leaving 7 bases of the junction unmatched. Germline CDR1 reads LGHDT; CDR2 reads YNNKEL (reference sequence). The CDR3 is 15 amino acids. CDR3: CASSHRGTGDQPQHF. CDR3 sequence (DNA): TGTGCCAGCAGCCATAGGGGAACAGGGGATCAGCCCCAGCATTTT.

The chain couples TRBV28 to TRBJ1-1; 10 bases fit TRBD1. V dropped 6 bases and J dropped 9; count of bases not matched to a gene: 10. This CDR3 is built from 14 residues. Germline V gene data show CDR1 as MDHEN and CDR2 as SYDVKM. The CDR3 region is CASSLGQDRGKAFF. The CDR3 nucleotides read TGTGCCAGCAGCCTCGGGCAGGACAGGGGGAAAGCTTTCTTT.